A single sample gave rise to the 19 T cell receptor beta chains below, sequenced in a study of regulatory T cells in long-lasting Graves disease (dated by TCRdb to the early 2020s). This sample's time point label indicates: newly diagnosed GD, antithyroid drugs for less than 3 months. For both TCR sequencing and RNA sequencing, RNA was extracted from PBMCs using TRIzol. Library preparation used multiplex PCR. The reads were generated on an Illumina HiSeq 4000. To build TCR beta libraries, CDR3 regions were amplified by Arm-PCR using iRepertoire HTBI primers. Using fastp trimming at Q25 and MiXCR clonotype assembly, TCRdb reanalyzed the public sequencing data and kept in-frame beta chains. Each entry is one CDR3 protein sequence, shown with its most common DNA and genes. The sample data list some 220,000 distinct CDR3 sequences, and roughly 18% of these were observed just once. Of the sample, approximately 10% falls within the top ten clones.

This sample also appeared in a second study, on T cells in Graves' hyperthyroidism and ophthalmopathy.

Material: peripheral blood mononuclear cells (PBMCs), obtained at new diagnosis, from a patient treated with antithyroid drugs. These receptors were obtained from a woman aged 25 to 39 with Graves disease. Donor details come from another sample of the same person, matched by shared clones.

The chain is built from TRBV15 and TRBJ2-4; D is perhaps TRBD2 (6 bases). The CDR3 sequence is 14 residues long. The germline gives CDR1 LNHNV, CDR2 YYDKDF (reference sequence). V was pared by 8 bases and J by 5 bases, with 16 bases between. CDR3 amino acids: CATSKGRPQNIQYF. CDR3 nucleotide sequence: TGTGCCACCTCCAAGGGGAGGCCTCAAAACATTCAGTACTTC.

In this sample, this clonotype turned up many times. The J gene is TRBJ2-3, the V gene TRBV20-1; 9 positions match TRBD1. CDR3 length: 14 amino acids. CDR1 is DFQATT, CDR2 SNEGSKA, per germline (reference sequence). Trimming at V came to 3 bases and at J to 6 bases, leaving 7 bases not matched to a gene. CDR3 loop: CSASGDRERDTQYF. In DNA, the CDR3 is TGCAGTGCTAGTGGGGACAGGGAACGGGATACGCAGTATTTT.

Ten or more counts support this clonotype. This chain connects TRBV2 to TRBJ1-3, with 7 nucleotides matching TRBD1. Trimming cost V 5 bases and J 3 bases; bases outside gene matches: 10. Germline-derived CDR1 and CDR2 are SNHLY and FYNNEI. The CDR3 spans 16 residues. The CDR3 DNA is TGTGCCAGCAGTACCCAACGGACAGGCCTTGGAAACACCATATATTTT. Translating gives CASSTQRTGLGNTIYF.

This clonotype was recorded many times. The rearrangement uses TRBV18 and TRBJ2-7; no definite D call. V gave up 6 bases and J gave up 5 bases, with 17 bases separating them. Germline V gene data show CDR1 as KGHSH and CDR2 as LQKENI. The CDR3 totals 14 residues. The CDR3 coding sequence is TGTGCCAGCTCTCCGACACCCCTCGGAAACGAGCAGTACTTC. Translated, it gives CASSPTPLGNEQYF.

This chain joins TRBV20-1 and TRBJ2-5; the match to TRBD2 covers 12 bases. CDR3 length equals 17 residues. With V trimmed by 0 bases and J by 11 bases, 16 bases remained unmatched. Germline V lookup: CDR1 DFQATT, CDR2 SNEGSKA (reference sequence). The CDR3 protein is CSARDPRTSGTHNEQYF. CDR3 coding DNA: TGCAGTGCTAGAGATCCCCGGACTAGCGGGACCCACAATGAGCAGTACTTC.

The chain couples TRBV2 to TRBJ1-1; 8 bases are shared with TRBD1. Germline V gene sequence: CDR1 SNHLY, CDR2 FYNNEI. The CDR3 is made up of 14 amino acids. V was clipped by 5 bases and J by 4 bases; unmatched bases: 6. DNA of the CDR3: TGTGCCAGCAGTCGACAGGGGACGGGCACTGAAGCTTTCTTT. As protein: CASSRQGTGTEAFF.

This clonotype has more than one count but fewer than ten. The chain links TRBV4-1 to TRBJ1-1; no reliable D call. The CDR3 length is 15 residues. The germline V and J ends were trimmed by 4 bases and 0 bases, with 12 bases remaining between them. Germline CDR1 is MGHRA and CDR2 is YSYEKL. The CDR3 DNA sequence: TGCGCCAGCAGCCCCGGCAACATAATGAACACTGAAGCTTTCTTT. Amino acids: CASSPGNIMNTEAFF.

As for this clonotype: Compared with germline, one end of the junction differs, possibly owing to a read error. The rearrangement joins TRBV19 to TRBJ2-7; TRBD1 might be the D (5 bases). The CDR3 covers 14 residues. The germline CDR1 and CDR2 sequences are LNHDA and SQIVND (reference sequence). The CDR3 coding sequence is TGTACCAGTAGTAGCAGGGCTATCTCCTACGAGCAGTACTTC. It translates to CTSSSRAISYEQYF. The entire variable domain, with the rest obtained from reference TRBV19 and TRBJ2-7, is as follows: DGGITQSPKYLFRKEGQNVTLSCEQNLNHDAMYWYRQDPGQGLRLIYYSQIVNDFQKGDIAEGYSVSREKKESFPLTVTSAQKNPTAFYLCTSSSRAISYEQYFGPGTRLTVT.

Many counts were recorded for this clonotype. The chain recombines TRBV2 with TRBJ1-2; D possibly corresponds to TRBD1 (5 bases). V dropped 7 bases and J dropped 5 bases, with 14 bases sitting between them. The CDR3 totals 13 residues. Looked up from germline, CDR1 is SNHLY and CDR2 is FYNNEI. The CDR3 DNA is TGTGCCAGCATGGCAACAGGAATTTATGGCTACACCTTC. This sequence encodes CASMATGIYGYTF.

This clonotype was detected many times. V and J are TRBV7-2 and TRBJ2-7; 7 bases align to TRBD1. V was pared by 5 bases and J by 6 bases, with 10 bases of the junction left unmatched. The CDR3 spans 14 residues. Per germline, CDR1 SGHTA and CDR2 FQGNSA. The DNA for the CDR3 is TGTGCCAGCAGCCCGACAGGGCTTGGACGCGAGCAGTACTTC. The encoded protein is CASSPTGLGREQYF.

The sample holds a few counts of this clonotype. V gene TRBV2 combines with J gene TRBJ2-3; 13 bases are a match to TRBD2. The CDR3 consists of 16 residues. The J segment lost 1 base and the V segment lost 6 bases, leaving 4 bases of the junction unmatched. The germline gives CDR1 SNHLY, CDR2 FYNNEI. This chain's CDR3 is CASRPGTSGGTDTQYF. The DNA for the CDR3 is TGTGCCAGCAGGCCCGGGACTAGCGGGGGCACAGATACGCAGTATTTT.

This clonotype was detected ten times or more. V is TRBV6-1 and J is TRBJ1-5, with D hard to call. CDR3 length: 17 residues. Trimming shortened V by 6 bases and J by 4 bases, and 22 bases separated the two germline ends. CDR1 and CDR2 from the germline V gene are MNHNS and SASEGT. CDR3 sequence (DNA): TGTGCCAGCAGCCATTCCATTAAGTCAGGTGGGAATCAGCCCCAGCATTTT. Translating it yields CASSHSIKSGGNQPQHF.

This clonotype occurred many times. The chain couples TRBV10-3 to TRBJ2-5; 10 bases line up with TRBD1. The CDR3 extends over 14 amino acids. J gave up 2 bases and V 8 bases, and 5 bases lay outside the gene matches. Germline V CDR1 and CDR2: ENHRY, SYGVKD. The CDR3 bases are TGTGCCATCCAACCGGGACAGGGGCAAGAGACCCAGTACTTC. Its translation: CAIQPGQGQETQYF.

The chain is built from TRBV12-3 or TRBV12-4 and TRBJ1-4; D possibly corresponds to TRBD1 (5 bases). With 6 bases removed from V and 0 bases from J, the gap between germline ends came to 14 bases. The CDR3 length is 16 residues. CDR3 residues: CASSPGTDATNEKLFF. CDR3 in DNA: TGTGCCAGCAGCCCCGGGACCGATGCAACTAATGAAAAACTGTTTTTT.

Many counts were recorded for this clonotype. Written as DNA, the CDR3 is TGTGCCAGCAGCTTAAGACGGGACATACAAGAGACCCAGTACTTC. It translates to CASSLRRDIQETQYF. The J gene is TRBJ2-5, the V gene TRBV7-8; perhaps TRBD1 as D (6 bases). The V gene's germline CDR1 is SGHVS and CDR2 FQNEAQ. The CDR3 has 15 residues. The V gene lost 2 bases and the J gene lost 2 bases, with 12 bases spanning the gap. The variable domain in full, completed from reference TRBV7-8 and TRBJ2-5, reads GAGVSQSPRYKVAKRGQDVALRCDPISGHVSLFWYQQALGQGPEFLTYFQNEAQLDKSGLPSDRFFAERPEGSVSTLKIQRTQQEDSAVYLCASSLRRDIQETQYFGPGTRLLVL.

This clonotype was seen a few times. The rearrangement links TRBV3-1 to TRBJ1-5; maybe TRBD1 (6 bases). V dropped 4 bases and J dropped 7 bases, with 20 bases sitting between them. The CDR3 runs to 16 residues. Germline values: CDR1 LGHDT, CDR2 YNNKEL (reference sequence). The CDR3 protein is CASSPGGGGQGQPQHF. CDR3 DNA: TGTGCCAGCAGCCCCGGGGGGGGGGGGCAAGGGCAGCCCCAGCATTTT. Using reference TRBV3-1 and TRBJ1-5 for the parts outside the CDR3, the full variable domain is DTAVSQTPKYLVTQMGNDKSIKCEQNLGHDTMYWYKQDSKKFLKIMFSYNNKELIINETVPNRFSPKSPDKAHLNLHINSLELGDSAVYFCASSPGGGGQGQPQHFGDGTRLSIL.

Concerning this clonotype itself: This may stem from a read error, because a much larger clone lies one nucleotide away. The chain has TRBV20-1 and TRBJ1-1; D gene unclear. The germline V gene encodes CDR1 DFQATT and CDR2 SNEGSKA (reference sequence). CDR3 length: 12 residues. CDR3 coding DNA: TGCAGTGCTAGAGTTCCGAACACTGAATCTTTCTTT. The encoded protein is CSARVPNTESFF.

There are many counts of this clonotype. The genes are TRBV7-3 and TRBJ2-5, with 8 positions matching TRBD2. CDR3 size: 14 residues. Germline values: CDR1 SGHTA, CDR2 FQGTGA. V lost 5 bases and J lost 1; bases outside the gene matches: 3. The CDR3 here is CASSQAGGQETQYF. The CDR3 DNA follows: TGTGCCAGCAGCCAGGCGGGGGGCCAAGAGACCCAGTACTTC.

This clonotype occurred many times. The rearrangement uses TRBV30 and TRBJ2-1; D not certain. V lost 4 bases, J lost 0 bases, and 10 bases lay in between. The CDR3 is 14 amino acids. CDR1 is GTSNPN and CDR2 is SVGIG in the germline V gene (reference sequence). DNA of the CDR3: TGTGCCTGGACAGCGCCAAGCTCCTACAATGAGCAGTTCTTC. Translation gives CAWTAPSSYNEQFF.